Listed below are T cell receptor beta chains from one sample, sequenced in a study of T cells in tumors after PD-1 blockade. Produced via immunoSEQ multiplex PCR; TCRdb's table is partial and in-frame only. The sample holds 61,000 or so clones, about four fifths seen once. The specimen was PBMCs, collected before anti-PD-1 treatment. Receptor source: a human donor with basal cell carcinoma. Both conserved end residues are trimmed from each CDR3. A D gene is named only where the DNA matches it firmly. Size is omitted from some rows. Given values are once, few, many or a class for expanded clones.

v_gene	d_gene	abundance	j_gene	CDR3aa
TRBV27	NA	NA	TRBJ2-7	ASQSTGSSYEQY
TRBV19	TRBD2	NA	TRBJ2-1	ASRGSGREFSPYNEQF
TRBV6-1	TRBD2	NA	TRBJ2-7	ASSEGLAGGWPYEQY
TRBV7-6	NA	NA	TRBJ2-1	ASSLSLGGNEQF
TRBV5-1	NA	NA	TRBJ1-1	ASSLDSNTEAF
TRBV2	NA	NA	TRBJ1-6	ASGGDLGFSPLH
TRBV29-1	NA	once	TRBJ1-1	SVEWGVGTEAF
TRBV3-1/TRBV3-2	TRBD2	once	TRBJ2-1	ASSQAAGTSDRF
TRBV5-1	TRBD1	NA	TRBJ1-4	ASSLVQGAEKLF
TRBV10-3	NA	NA	TRBJ1-5	AISPDEGFTPQH
TRBV19	NA	NA	TRBJ1-5	ASTKPGMRAQPQH
TRBV10-2	NA	NA	TRBJ1-6	ASSDLAGAIH
TRBV7-8	TRBD1	many	TRBJ1-5	ASSGRQGASNQPQH
TRBV6-5	TRBD1	NA	TRBJ1-2	ASRREGQGLFGYT
TRBV5-4	NA	NA	TRBJ1-2	ASSWGATYGYT
TRBV4-2	NA	NA	TRBJ2-3	ASSQGVSWGPTDTQY
TRBV11-1	TRBD1	NA	TRBJ1-2	ASTSTGGSYGYT